This passage covers 21 T cell receptor beta chains from one sample sequenced in a study of CD8+ T cells in alopecia areata (dated by TCRdb to the late 2010s). This specimen's time point label, interpreted: 20 to 30 weeks on oral tofacitinib. The treatment or condition label, read with the paper, signifies: oral pan-JAK inhibitor, 5-10 mg twice daily. The library was made by the immunoSEQ multiplex PCR assay. For TCR sequencing, RNA was extracted from every sample and reverse transcribed into cDNA to serve as template. TCRdb provides this immuneACCESS table in a form limited to in-frame rearrangements. Some clones are lacking; in checked studies, under half of them reflect an unresolved V gene, and why the rest are absent is not known. The sample records some 200,000 clones, 58% of which are singletons. The ten largest clonotypes hold 5.5% of the sample. Here the sequenced sample was CD4+ T cells sorted from blood, taken at week 24, from a patient treated with tofacitinib. The receptors come from a human donor with alopecia areata.

The chain couples TRBV9 to TRBJ2-1; 10 bases align to TRBD2. The CDR3 is 15 residues long. The trim removed 6 bases at V and 6 bases at J, leaving 9 bases unmatched. Germline CDR1 reads SGDLS; CDR2 reads YYNGEE. CDR3 sequence reads: CASTPGLAFSNEQFF. The CDR3 DNA follows: TGTGCCAGCACCCCGGGACTAGCGTTTTCCAATGAGCAGTTCTTC. The variable domain in full, with the rest retrieved from reference TRBV9 and TRBJ2-1, is DSGVTQTPKHLITATGQRVTLRCSPRSGDLSVYWYQQSLDQGLQFLIQYYNGEERAKGNILERFSAQQFPDLHSELNLSSLELGDSALYFCASTPGLAFSNEQFFGPGTRLTVL.

The CDR3 DNA is TGTGCCAGCAGTGCCAGGCCTGGGGGTACAGATACGCAGTATTTT. Its translation is CASSARPGGTDTQYF. The chain combines TRBV2 with TRBJ2-3; perhaps D is TRBD1 or TRBD2 (5 bases each). The CDR3 length is 15 residues. The V and J ends lost 4 bases and 3 bases respectively, with 14 bases between them. Germline V gene sequence: CDR1 SNHLY, CDR2 FYNNEI.

The chain links TRBV29-1 to TRBJ1-4; no reliable D call. V gave up 4 bases and J gave up 10 bases, with 16 bases separating them. The CDR3 is 13 amino acids. The V gene's germline CDR1 is SQVTM and CDR2 ANQGSEA. As DNA, the CDR3 is TGCAGCGTTGCGTGGCAGGTCGGTGGAAAACTGTTTTTT. Its protein product is CSVAWQVGGKLFF.

The chain combines TRBV9 with TRBJ2-1, with D possibly TRBD2 on 6 matching bases. CDR3 size: 16 residues. The germline gives CDR1 SGDLS, CDR2 YYNGEE. V lost 4 bases and J 9 bases, leaving 23 bases between the germline ends. CDR3 bases: TGTGCCAGCAGCCAGCTTCCGGAGGGCCTGGGGGGTGAGCAGTTCTTC. This codes for CASSQLPEGLGGEQFF.

The V and J genes are TRBV4-3 and TRBJ1-1, with D perhaps matching TRBD1 (5 bases). Per germline, CDR1 LGHNA and CDR2 YSLEER. The CDR3 is 14 amino acids. Trimming shortened V by 0 bases and J by 1 base, and 6 bases separated the two germline ends. The CDR3 reads CASSQDGGNTEAFF. Here the CDR3 DNA reads TGCGCCAGCAGCCAAGATGGGGGGAACACTGAAGCTTTCTTT.

This clone turned up a few times. The J gene is TRBJ2-3, the V gene TRBV28; TRBD1 aligns across 8 bases. Trimming took 5 bases from V and 2 from J; bases not matched to a gene: 3. The CDR3 runs 14 residues. Per the germline V gene, CDR1 is MDHEN and CDR2 is SYDVKM. The DNA for the CDR3 is TGTGCCAGCAGTGAGGGACAGGCCACAGATACGCAGTATTTT. Residues: CASSEGQATDTQYF.

The V call is TRBV5-6, the J call TRBJ1-2; D is possibly TRBD1 (6 bases). The ends were cut back, 4 bases at V and 8 bases at J, with 12 bases in the middle. The CDR3 length is 12 residues. Germline CDR1 and CDR2: SGHDT and YYEEEE. CDR3 sequence (DNA): TGTGCCAGCAGCCCTGGGGGGCTCGGCTACACCTTC. Translation gives CASSPGGLGYTF.

The chain couples TRBV9 to TRBJ1-5; TRBD1 agrees at 7 bases. The CDR3 runs 14 residues. The trim removed 4 bases at V and 3 bases at J, leaving 4 bases unmatched. Germline loops: CDR1 SGDLS, CDR2 YYNGEE. CDR3 loop: CASSPGTVNQPQHF. CDR3 nucleotides: TGTGCCAGCAGCCCGGGGACAGTCAATCAGCCCCAGCATTTT.

V is TRBV29-1 and J is TRBJ2-3; 9 nucleotides agree with TRBD2. The CDR3 runs 14 residues. Germline CDR1 reads SQVTM; CDR2 reads ANQGSEA. V trimming: 4 bases; J trimming: 1 base; junction bases outside the gene matches: 3. CDR3 DNA sequence: TGCAGCGTTGCTAGCGGGGCCCGCACAGATACGCAGTATTTT. Its translation is CSVASGARTDTQYF.

The chain couples TRBV4-1 to TRBJ2-4; TRBD1 or TRBD2 may be the D gene (5 bases each). The CDR3 sequence is 15 residues long. Trimming left V 4 bases short and J 6 bases short, with 16 bases between. Germline CDR1 is MGHRA and CDR2 is YSYEKL. The CDR3 DNA follows: TGCGCCAGCAGCCGGGCAACGGGACCTTTAAACATTCAGTACTTC. It specifies CASSRATGPLNIQYF.

This chain connects TRBV7-6 to TRBJ2-1; 10 nucleotides line up with TRBD2. CDR1 and CDR2 (germline): SGHVS, FNYEAQ. The junction had 13 bases not matched to a gene; V was cut back by 1 base and J by 7 bases. CDR3 length equals 18 residues. CDR3 coding DNA: TGTGCCAGCAGCTTAGAGATTATCACTAGCGGGGAGGGGAATGAGCAGTTCTTC. Amino acid sequence: CASSLEIITSGEGNEQFF.

The chain links TRBV5-1 to TRBJ2-1; a weak D match, TRBD1 (5 bases). CDR3 length: 15 residues. Trimming left V 3 bases short and J 12 bases short, with 22 bases between. CDR1 is SGHRS and CDR2 is YFSETQ in the germline V gene. The CDR3 spells CASSSGQELSPGQFF. The CDR3 DNA reads TGCGCCAGCAGCTCCGGACAAGAACTCTCTCCGGGGCAGTTCTTC.

The chain recombines TRBV19 with TRBJ2-6; D uncertain. The CDR3 extends over 15 amino acids. Trimming took off 6 bases at V and 1 base at J, with 10 bases between the two ends. Germline CDR1 is LNHDA and CDR2 is SQIVND (reference sequence). The chain's CDR3 is CASRWGPSGANVLTF. The CDR3 DNA reads TGTGCCAGTAGATGGGGTCCGTCTGGGGCCAACGTCCTGACTTTC.

The chain has TRBV18 and TRBJ1-1; 7 nucleotides align to TRBD1. The CDR3 is 14 residues long. The trim removed 1 base at V and 1 base at J, leaving 0 bases unmatched. Germline V gives CDR1 KGHSH, CDR2 LQKENI. CDR3 region: CASSPQGANTEAFF. The CDR3 DNA is TGTGCCAGCTCACCACAGGGGGCGAACACTGAAGCTTTCTTT. Based on the CDR3 plus reference TRBV18 and TRBJ1-1, the full variable domain is NAGVMQNPRHLVRRRGQEARLRCSPMKGHSHVYWYRQLPEEGLKFMVYLQKENIIDESGMPKERFSAEFPKEGPSILRIQQVVRGDSAAYFCASSPQGANTEAFFGQGTRLTVV.

The chain couples TRBV5-1 to TRBJ2-7, with 14 bases lining up with TRBD2. CDR3 size: 22 residues. V was pared by 4 bases and J by 0 bases, with 21 bases of the junction left unmatched. CDR1 SGHRS and CDR2 YFSETQ come from the germline V gene. CDR3 DNA: TGCGCCAGCAGCATCCAACCTAATCCCGGACTAGCGGGGGGCTCTAGCTCCTACGAGCAGTACTTC. As protein: CASSIQPNPGLAGGSSSYEQYF.

There are a few counts of this clone. The rearrangement joins TRBV5-1 to TRBJ2-3; tentative D call: TRBD1 (5 bases). Looked up from germline, CDR1 is SGHRS and CDR2 is YFSETQ. This CDR3 contains 14 residues. Trimming cost V 0 bases and J 3 bases, with 8 bases left between them. CDR3 bases: TGCGCCAGCAGCTTGGACGGACAAACAGATACGCAGTATTTT. Translating it yields CASSLDGQTDTQYF.

This chain joins TRBV9 and TRBJ2-5; perhaps TRBD2 as D (6 bases). Germline V gives CDR1 SGDLS, CDR2 YYNGEE. The CDR3 length is 13 residues. V lost 3 bases, J lost 3 bases, and 9 bases lay in between. The CDR3 here is CASSEGLKETQYF. In DNA form, the CDR3 reads TGTGCCAGCAGCGAGGGACTTAAAGAGACCCAGTACTTC.

The chain is built from TRBV30 and TRBJ2-7; D unresolved. The CDR3 extends over 13 amino acids. Germline loops: CDR1 GTSNPN, CDR2 SVGIG (reference sequence). The V end was cut by 6 bases, the J end by 3 bases, with 15 bases between. The CDR3, as DNA: TGTGCCTGCTCAAAGGGAATGCTCTACGAGCAGTACTTC. It is translated as CACSKGMLYEQYF.

The chain links TRBV25-1 to TRBJ1-1; no clear D. Trimming stripped 6 bases from V and 3 bases from J, with 11 bases between. Germline V lookup: CDR1 MGHDK, CDR2 SYGVNS. The CDR3 extends over 13 amino acids. CDR3 residues: CASREVMDTEAFF. Written as DNA, the CDR3 is TGTGCCAGCAGGGAGGTGATGGACACTGAAGCTTTCTTT.

The chain combines TRBV9 with TRBJ2-2, with D unresolved. CDR1 is SGDLS and CDR2 is YYNGEE in the germline V gene. Trimming removed 0 bases from V and 6 bases from J, with 6 bases in between. The CDR3 totals 13 residues. Here the CDR3 DNA reads TGTGCCAGCAGCGTAGACAGTTCCGGGGAGCTGTTTTTT. It is translated as CASSVDSSGELFF. The complete variable domain, with remaining parts taken from reference TRBV9 and TRBJ2-2, reads DSGVTQTPKHLITATGQRVTLRCSPRSGDLSVYWYQQSLDQGLQFLIQYYNGEERAKGNILERFSAQQFPDLHSELNLSSLELGDSALYFCASSVDSSGELFFGEGSRLTVL.

This clone was seen more than once but under ten times. CDR3 DNA sequence: TGCAGCGTTGAAGATAGGACAACCCCGAGCAAGCAGTACTTC. It specifies CSVEDRTTPSKQYF. V usage is TRBV29-1 and J usage is TRBJ2-7; D is possibly TRBD1 (5 bases). Trimming took off 0 bases at V and 8 bases at J, with 17 bases between the two ends. The CDR3 consists of 14 residues. CDR1 is SQVTM and CDR2 is ANQGSEA in the germline V gene.